This T cell receptor beta chain was captured by sequencing in a study of neoadjuvant anti-PD-1 for oral cavity cancer. General study points: Post-nivolumab, blood T cell clonality was significantly elevated in non-responders. Higher pretreatment Treg/Th17 ratios tracked higher pretreatment blood clonality.

Time point meaning: after neoadjuvant nivolumab, at surgical resection. These newly diagnosed stage II-IVA oral cavity squamous cell carcinoma patients had no prior systemic or radiation treatment. Comments on this clone: Its target is unknown.

The table came from immunoSEQ multiplex PCR; TCRdb's copy has only in-frame clones and leaves some out. The table has more than 9,500 clones, 71% seen once. The V and J ends lost 8 bases and 9 bases respectively, with 20 bases between them. CDR1 MNHNS and CDR2 SASEGT come from the germline V gene. The CDR3 consists of 14 residues. V and J are TRBV6-1 and TRBJ2-1; tentatively, D is TRBD2 (7 bases). The TCR comes from a person between 35 and 79 years old with oral cavity squamous cell carcinoma. Sample: PBMCs, taken after nivolumab (anti-PD-1) treatment. The CDR3 DNA follows: TGTGCCAGCTTAGGGGGGGCGGGAGTGGGTGAGCAGTTCTTC. Translated, it gives CASLGGAGVGEQFF.